The clone carrying this TCR beta chain showed up just a few times. Its specificity is not known. Time point noted: patch test 3, about 24 weeks after DPC sensitization. Treatment reported: therapeutic diphenylcyclopropenone sensitization with weekly scalp DPC. TCRdb reprocessed the RACE reads via MiXCR and lists one record per CDR3 protein. The table has roughly 89,000 distinct CDR3 sequences, approximately 10% seen once. The source of the sample is a study of human T cells and chemical hapten exposure. Across the whole study: On 2 cm by 2 cm of upper inner arm skin, sensitization was performed with 2% DPC. Enrolled patients were predominantly female and had alopecia areata, totalis or universalis.

V lost 7 bases and J lost 5, with 22 bases in between. The CDR3 spans 16 residues. Germline CDR1 is SGHKS and CDR2 is YYEKEE (reference sequence). The study's findings and limits: Expanded TCRs made up significantly more big CDR3 similarity clusters than controls did. Alopecia in the donors means their immune response may deviate from healthy people's.

V and J are TRBV5-5 and TRBJ2-4; perhaps TRBD1 as D (6 bases). This receptor was obtained from a woman aged 25 to 39 with alopecia areata. Some clones in this sample may be carry-over from other donors' samples. The specimen was whole blood, collected in connection with sensitization to the hapten diphenylcyclopropenone (DPC). The CDR3: CASGGQRAGPQNIQYF. CDR3 DNA: TGTGCCAGCGGGGGCCAACGGGCAGGGCCGCAAAACATTCAGTACTTC.